The 6 T cell receptor beta chains below come from one sample, sequenced in a study of blood T cell repertoires in COVID-19. Data came from immunoSEQ multiplex PCR; TCRdb stores just in-frame clones and leaves some out. This table has 250,000 to 400,000 clones, 85% appearing once. Sequencing was carried out using PBMCs or T cells enriched from blood (not recorded which). The source of these receptors is a woman between 25 and 40 years old who had been exposed to COVID-19.

V gene TRBV11-2 combines with J gene TRBJ2-2; weak D call: TRBD1 (6 bases). Germline CDR1 reads SGHAT; CDR2 reads FQNNGV. The V gene lost 5 bases and the J gene lost 7 bases, with 14 bases spanning the gap. The CDR3 contains 14 residues. The CDR3 nucleotides read TGTGCCAGCAGCCCCCGGACAGAGCTCGGGGAGCTGTTTTTT. This translates into CASSPRTELGELFF. The full variable domain, completed using reference TRBV11-2 and TRBJ2-2, is EAGVAQSPRYKIIEKRQSVAFWCNPISGHATLYWYQQILGQGPKLLIQFQNNGVVDDSQLPKDRFSAERLKGVDSTLKIQPAKLEDSAVYLCASSPRTELGELFFGEGSRLTVL.

V and J are TRBV5-5 and TRBJ1-5, with 7 bases lining up with TRBD1. Germline V gene sequence: CDR1 SGHKS, CDR2 YYEKEE (reference sequence). With V trimmed by 0 bases and J by 4 bases, 1 base remained unmatched. The CDR3 sequence is 14 residues long. CDR3 sequence (DNA): TGTGCCAGCAGCTTGGTACAGGGGAATCAGCCCCAGCATTTT. Its translation: CASSLVQGNQPQHF.

This sequence joins TRBV4-2 and TRBJ1-2, with a tentative D call TRBD1 (5 bases). The V and J ends lost 3 bases and 3 bases respectively, with 8 bases between them. CDR1 and CDR2 from the germline V gene are LGHNA and YNFKEQ. CDR3 length: 13 residues. This chain's CDR3 is CASSHGGYYGYTF. DNA of the CDR3: TGTGCCAGCAGCCATGGGGGGTACTATGGCTACACCTTC.

This clone was recorded only once. The genes are TRBV6-4 and TRBJ2-2, with D possibly matching TRBD2 (7 bases). Germline lookup yields CDR1 MRHNA and CDR2 SNTAGT. CDR3 length: 15 amino acids. Trimming removed 4 bases from V and 7 bases from J, with 16 bases in between. DNA of the CDR3: TGTGCCAGCAGTGCATCGGGGGGCAGGAACGGGGAGCTGTTTTTT. It codes for CASSASGGRNGELFF.

V is TRBV7-9 and J is TRBJ2-3; 11 nucleotides agree with TRBD2. The CDR3 consists of 16 residues. CDR1 is SEHNR and CDR2 is FQNEAQ in the germline V gene (reference sequence). V lost 0 bases to trimming and J lost 4 bases; unmatched junction nucleotides: 3. CDR3 loop: CASSLALAGVADTQYF. The DNA of the CDR3 is TGTGCCAGCAGCTTAGCACTAGCGGGAGTCGCAGATACGCAGTATTTT. The full variable domain, its missing parts supplied by reference TRBV7-9 and TRBJ2-3, is DTGVSQNPRHKITKRGQNVTFRCDPISEHNRLYWYRQTLGQGPEFLTYFQNEAQLEKSRLLSDRFSAERPKGSFSTLEIQRTEQGDSAMYLCASSLALAGVADTQYFGPGTRLTVL.

This sequence joins TRBV18 and TRBJ2-1; no definite D call. The CDR3 extends over 16 amino acids. The germline CDR1 and CDR2 sequences are KGHSH and LQKENI. V was cut by 1 base and J by 6 bases, with 16 bases left in between. CDR3 protein: CASSPQERVEINEQFF. The CDR3, as DNA: TGTGCCAGCTCACCACAGGAACGGGTTGAGATCAATGAGCAGTTCTTC.